Below, 8 T cell receptor beta chains from the same sample are listed, as sequenced in a study of blood T cells in healthy people across ages. The use of a sample-barcoded 5' primer and a J-beta primer mix characterized a second PCR of roughly 7 to 12 cycles. TCRdb re-derived calls from the 5' RACE reads in MiXCR, one entry per CDR3 protein. The sample holds about 670,000 distinct CDR3 sequences, about 43% seen once. The sequenced sample was blood. These receptors originate from a man older than 75 in good health.

The table lists this clonotype with a few counts. The genes are TRBV11-3 and TRBJ2-5; possibly TRBD1 for D (6 bases). In germline, CDR1 is SGHNT, CDR2 YENEEA. The CDR3 runs 14 residues. V was clipped by 0 bases and J by 5 bases, with 10 bases between them. Here the CDR3 reads CASSLDNRVETQYF. The DNA of the CDR3 is TGTGCCAGCAGCTTAGATAACAGGGTCGAGACCCAGTACTTC.

This clonotype was seen many times. The rearrangement joins TRBV27 to TRBJ1-2; 12 positions agree with TRBD1. Germline values: CDR1 MNHEY, CDR2 SMNVEV (reference sequence). The trim removed 5 bases at V and 3 bases at J, leaving 7 bases unmatched. The CDR3 is 16 residues long. CDR3 protein: CASSRDRGHVYYGYTF. The CDR3 coding sequence is TGTGCCAGCAGTAGGGACAGGGGGCACGTTTACTATGGCTACACCTTC.

V usage is TRBV7-8 and J usage is TRBJ2-3; 8 bases are a match to TRBD1. V dropped 5 bases and J dropped 4; count of bases not matched to a gene: 11. There are 16 residues in the CDR3. In germline, CDR1 is SGHVS, CDR2 FQNEAQ. For the CDR3, the DNA is TGTGCCAGCAGCCTCTGGACAGGGAAATCGGCAGATACGCAGTATTTT. This encodes CASSLWTGKSADTQYF.

This clonotype appeared many times. The DNA for the CDR3 is TGTGCCACCAGTGATTTGTCTAGCGATGAATCTAGCTCCTACAATGAGCAGTTCTTC. It yields the protein CATSDLSSDESSSYNEQFF. The chain employs TRBV24-1 and TRBJ2-1; the D gene is possibly TRBD2 (6 bases). The V gene's germline CDR1 is KGHDR and CDR2 SFDVKD. Trimming shortened V by 0 bases and J by 0 bases, and 17 bases separated the two germline ends. CDR3 length: 19 residues.

The table lists this clonotype with many counts. The chain employs TRBV10-3 and TRBJ2-1, with D tentatively TRBD2 (5 bases). This CDR3 contains 11 residues. CDR1 and CDR2 from the germline V gene are ENHRY and SYGVKD. Trimming took 4 bases from V and 8 from J, leaving 6 bases between them. The CDR3 bases are TGTGCCATCAGTGGGGGAGATGAGCAGTTCTTC. As protein: CAISGGDEQFF.

The chain links TRBV20-1 to TRBJ1-2; possible D gene TRBD1, 6 bases. Per the germline V gene, CDR1 is DFQATT and CDR2 is SNEGSKA (reference sequence). There are 15 residues in the CDR3. V was clipped by 3 bases and J by 2 bases, with 16 bases between them. The CDR3 here is CSASGGGRGNYGYTF. The CDR3 region has the DNA TGCAGTGCTAGTGGGGGGGGCAGAGGGAACTATGGCTACACCTTC.

In regard to this clonotype: Its ends do not fully match the called genes, so a read error is possible. The V call is TRBV4-3, the J call TRBJ1-2, with 7 bases aligning to TRBD1. The germline gives CDR1 LGHNA, CDR2 YSLEER. This CDR3 region has 15 residues. The CDR3 DNA follows: TGCGCCAGCAGCCAAGTAGGACAGGCTGTCTATGGCCACACCTTC. Translating gives CASSQVGQAVYGHTF.

Only one count was recorded for this clonotype. This may stem from a read error, because a much larger clone lies one nucleotide away. This sequence joins TRBV20-1 and TRBJ2-1; a possible D gene is TRBD1 (5 bases). The J call may be wrong; the DNA end is better matched by TRBJ2-7. Germline CDR1 reads DFQATT; CDR2 reads SNEGSKA (reference sequence). This CDR3 spans 14 amino acids. The CDR3 loop is CSATGQTNYNEQYF. The CDR3 DNA is TGCAGTGCTACCGGACAAACCAACTACAATGAGCAGTACTTC.